This T cell receptor (beta chain) was profiled in a study of vaccination and CD4 T cells after COVID-19. Cultured CD4+ T cell DNA was sequenced using the Oncomine TCR Beta short-read assay. TCRdb re-called the PCR reads with MiXCR, one entry per CDR3 protein. The sample comprises 15,000 to 17,000 distinct CDR3 sequences, roughly 43% of which are singletons, and about 5.6% rests with the top ten. Regarding treatment: approximately 9-day PBMC culture with coronavirus spike peptide pools or control peptides (ViraFEST assay). This CDR3 spans 13 amino acids. CDR1 SGHTA and CDR2 FQGNSA come from the germline V gene. Comments on this clonotype: The antigen is undetermined. Compared with germline, one end of the junction differs, possibly owing to a read error.

The chain is built from TRBV7-2 and TRBJ2-5; D remains unclear. The sequence was obtained from a human donor who had recovered from COVID-19. The source was CD4+ T cells from blood, cultured in vitro, collected before SARS-CoV-2 vaccination. CDR3 DNA sequence: TGTGCCAACAGCTTAGTGGTCGCAGAGACCCAGTACTTC. It yields the protein CANSLVVAETQYF.